This T cell receptor (beta chain) appears in the sequencing data of a study of blood T cell repertoires in COVID-19. Study-wide context: T cells, B-cell-depleted T cells, or PBMCs provided the cDNA or gDNA that served as material.

Profiling relied on immunoSEQ multiplex PCR, and the TCRdb table lists in-frame clones only, not all of them. Of more than 140,000 clones in the sample, roughly 88% were seen once. The germline gives CDR1 LGHDT, CDR2 YNNKEL (reference sequence). Unmatched junction bases numbered 14, after V lost 3 bases and J lost 5 bases. The CDR3 length is 18 residues. This receptor was taken from a woman in her sixties or seventies with acute or convalescent COVID-19. The sample consisted of peripheral blood. The V and J genes are TRBV3-1 (or the pseudogene TRBV3-2) and TRBJ2-2; 8 nucleotides agree with TRBD2. The CDR3 bases are TGTGCCAGCAGCCACACCCCATCCACTAGCGGAGATACCGGGGAGCTGTTTTTT. This codes for CASSHTPSTSGDTGELFF.